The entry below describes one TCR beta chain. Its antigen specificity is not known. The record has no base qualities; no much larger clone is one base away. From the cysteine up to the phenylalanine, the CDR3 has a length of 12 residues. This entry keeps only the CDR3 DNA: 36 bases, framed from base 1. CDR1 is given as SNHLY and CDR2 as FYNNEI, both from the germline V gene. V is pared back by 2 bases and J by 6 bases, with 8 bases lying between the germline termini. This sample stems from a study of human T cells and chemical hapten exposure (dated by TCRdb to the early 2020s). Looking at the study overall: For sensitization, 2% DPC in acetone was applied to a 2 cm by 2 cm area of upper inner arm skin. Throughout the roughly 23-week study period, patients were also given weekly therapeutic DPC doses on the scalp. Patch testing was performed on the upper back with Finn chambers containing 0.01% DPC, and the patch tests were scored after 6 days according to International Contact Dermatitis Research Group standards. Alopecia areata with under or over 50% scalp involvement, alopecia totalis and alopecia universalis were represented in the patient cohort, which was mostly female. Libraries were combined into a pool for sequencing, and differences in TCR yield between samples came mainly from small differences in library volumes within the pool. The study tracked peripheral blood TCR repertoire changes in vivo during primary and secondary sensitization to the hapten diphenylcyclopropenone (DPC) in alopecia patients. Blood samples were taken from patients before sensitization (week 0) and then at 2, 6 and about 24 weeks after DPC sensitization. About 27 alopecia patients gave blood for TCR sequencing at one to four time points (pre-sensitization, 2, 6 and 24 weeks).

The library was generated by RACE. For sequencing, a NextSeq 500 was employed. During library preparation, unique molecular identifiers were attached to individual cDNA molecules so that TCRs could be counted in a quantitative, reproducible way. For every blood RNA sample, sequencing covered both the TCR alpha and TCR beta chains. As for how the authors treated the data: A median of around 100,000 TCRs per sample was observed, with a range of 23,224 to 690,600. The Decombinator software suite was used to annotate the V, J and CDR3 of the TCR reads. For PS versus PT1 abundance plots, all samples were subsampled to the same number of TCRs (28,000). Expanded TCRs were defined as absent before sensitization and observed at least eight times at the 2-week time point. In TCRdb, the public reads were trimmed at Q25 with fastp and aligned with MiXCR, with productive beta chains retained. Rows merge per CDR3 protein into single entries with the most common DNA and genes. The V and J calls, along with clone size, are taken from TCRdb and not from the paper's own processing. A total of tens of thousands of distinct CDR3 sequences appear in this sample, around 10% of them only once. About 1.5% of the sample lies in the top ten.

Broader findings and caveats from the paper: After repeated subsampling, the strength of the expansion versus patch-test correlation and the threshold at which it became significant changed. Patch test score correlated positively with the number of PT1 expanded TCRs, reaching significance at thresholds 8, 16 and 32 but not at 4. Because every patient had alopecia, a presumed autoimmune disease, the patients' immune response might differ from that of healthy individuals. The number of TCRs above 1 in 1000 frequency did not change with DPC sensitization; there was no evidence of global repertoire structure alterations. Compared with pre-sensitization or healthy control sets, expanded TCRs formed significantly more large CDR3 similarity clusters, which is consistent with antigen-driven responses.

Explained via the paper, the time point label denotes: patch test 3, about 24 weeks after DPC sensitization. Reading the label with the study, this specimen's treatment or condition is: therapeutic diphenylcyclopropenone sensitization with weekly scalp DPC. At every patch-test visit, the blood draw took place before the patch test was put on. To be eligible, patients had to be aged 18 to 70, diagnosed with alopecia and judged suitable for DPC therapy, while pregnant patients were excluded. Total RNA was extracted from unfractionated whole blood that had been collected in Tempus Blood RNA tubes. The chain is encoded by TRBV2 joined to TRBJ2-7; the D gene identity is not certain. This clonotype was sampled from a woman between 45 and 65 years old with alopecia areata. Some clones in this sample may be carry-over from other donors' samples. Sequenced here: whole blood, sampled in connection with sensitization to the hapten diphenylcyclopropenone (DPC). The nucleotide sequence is TGTGCCAGCAGTGAATGGGCTTTCGAGCAGTACTTC. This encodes CASSEWAFEQYF.